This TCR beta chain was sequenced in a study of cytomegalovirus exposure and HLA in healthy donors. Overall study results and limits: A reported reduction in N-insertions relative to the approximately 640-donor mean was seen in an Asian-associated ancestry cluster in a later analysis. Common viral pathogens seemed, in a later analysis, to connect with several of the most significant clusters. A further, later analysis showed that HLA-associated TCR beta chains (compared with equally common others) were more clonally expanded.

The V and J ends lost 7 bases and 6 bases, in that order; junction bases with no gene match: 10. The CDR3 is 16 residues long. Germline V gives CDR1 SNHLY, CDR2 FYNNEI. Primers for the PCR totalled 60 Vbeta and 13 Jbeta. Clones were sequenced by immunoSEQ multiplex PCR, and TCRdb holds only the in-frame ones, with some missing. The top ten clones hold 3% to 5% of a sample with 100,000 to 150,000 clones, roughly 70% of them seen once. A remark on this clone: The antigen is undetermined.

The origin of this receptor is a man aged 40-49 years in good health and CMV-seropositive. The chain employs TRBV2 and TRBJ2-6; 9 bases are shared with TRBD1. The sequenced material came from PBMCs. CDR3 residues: CASTDYRGPQANVLTF. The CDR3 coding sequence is TGTGCCAGCACCGACTACAGGGGGCCCCAGGCCAACGTCCTGACTTTC.